This T cell receptor (beta chain) was sequenced for a study of T-cell memory formation after mild COVID-19. The CDR3 consists of 13 residues. Germline V lookup: CDR1 SGHVS, CDR2 FNYEAQ. Trimming shortened V by 1 base and J by 7 bases, and 11 bases separated the two germline ends. In this sample, this clonotype turned up a few times. A single record per CDR3 protein comes from TCRdb applying MiXCR to the 5' RACE reads. The sample yields roughly 510,000 distinct CDR3 sequences, 15% to 20% seen once. The rearrangement uses TRBV7-6 and TRBJ2-7; D uncertain. The source material was PBMCs or a T cell subset sorted from them (not recorded which). This receptor was obtained from an adult woman who had mild COVID-19 (a few samples of this study predate the infection). Cell type and time point are not known. The CDR3 coding sequence is TGTGCCAGCAGCTTAGTTGGTTTAGAGGAGCAGTACTTC. Translating gives CASSLVGLEEQYF.